This TCR beta chain was retrieved from a study of blood T cell repertoires in COVID-19 (TCRdb year 2020). In the study overall: Samples from collaborators originated in the United States, Italy and Spain and spanned both the acute and convalescent phases of COVID-19. The material from the prospective study consisted of cDNA or gDNA derived from T cells, B-cell-depleted T cells, or PBMCs. The dataset comprised deeply sampled blood TCRbeta repertoires from subjects exposed to, actively infected with, or recovered from COVID-19. The repertoires were made available in a free public database intended to serve as a resource for research on the immune response to SARS-CoV-2. Samples were obtained from the ongoing ImmuneRACE study (first 160 participants) and from over a thousand subjects provided by 6 global collaborators. A de-identified subject ID, COVID-19 status, age in years and sex were almost always included in the sample metadata. Where HLA class I and class II types were available, the types were taken from metadata supplied by the sample provider, not from assay-based typing. What the study reported, not specific to this receptor: Clinical and demographic metadata were provided uncurated, with the amount varying by source and participant.

In the case of this clone: The antigen it binds to is not known. No quality values exist for individual bases; no much larger clone is one base distant.

The immunoSEQ Assay, a bias-controlled multiplex PCR, was used to amplify TCRbeta CDR3 regions from genomic DNA. In the authors' own workflow: Nucleated cell counts per sample were estimated from amplification of reference gene primers within the assay. To quantify the absolute abundance of each unique TCRbeta CDR3 rearrangement, sequence reads were collapsed and filtered. For each sample, productive Simpson clonality was calculated by taking the square root of Simpson's diversity index across productive rearrangements. What TCRdb holds here is the immuneACCESS table cut down to in-frame rearrangements. Part of the clones is not present; checked against another copy, under half of the missing clones reflect an unresolved V gene, and the others are unexplained. V, J and clone size are taken as reported in that table, and D and trimming were inferred from the DNA itself. The sample table records over 90,000 clones; just under 95% of these occur just once. The ten top clones hold approximately 1.9% of the sample.

In Seattle, one collaborating source enrolled patients while the infection was active and tracked those patients longitudinally over the course of disease. The collaborating institutions used their own protocols to collect whole blood in K2EDTA tubes. For TCRbeta analysis, collaborators shipped samples in one of three forms: frozen whole blood, isolated PBMCs, or DNA extracted from either of those sample types. CDR1 and CDR2, looked up from the germline V gene, are MDHEN and SYDVKM. V is reduced by 5 bases and J by 13 bases, leaving a spacing of 24 bases between them. The CDR3 has 16 amino acids, counting the end cysteine and phenylalanine. Only the CDR3 region is kept as DNA, spanning 48 bases read in frame from base 1.

Input material: peripheral blood. The clonotype was recovered from a woman aged 45-59 years with COVID-19, enrolled during active disease. The chain was built from TRBV28 and TRBJ1-6; a weak D assignment points to TRBD1 (5 bases agree). Here the CDR3 is given as CASSTGGWRGGRPLHF. In nucleotide form, the sequence is TGTGCCAGCAGTACCGGTGGCTGGCGGGGGGGTAGGCCCCTCCACTTT.